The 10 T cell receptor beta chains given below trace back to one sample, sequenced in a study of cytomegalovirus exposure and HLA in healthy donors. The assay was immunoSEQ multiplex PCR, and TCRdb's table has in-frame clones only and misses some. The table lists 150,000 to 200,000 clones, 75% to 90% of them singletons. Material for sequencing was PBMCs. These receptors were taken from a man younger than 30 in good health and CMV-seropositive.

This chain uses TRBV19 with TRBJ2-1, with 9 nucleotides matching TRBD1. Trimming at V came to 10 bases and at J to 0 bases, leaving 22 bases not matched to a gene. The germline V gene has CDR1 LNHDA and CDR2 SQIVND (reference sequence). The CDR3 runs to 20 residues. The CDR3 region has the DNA TGTGCCACCCACGGCCGGGACAGGGATTCTAGCGCGAGCTCCTACAATGAGCAGTTCTTC. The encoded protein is CATHGRDRDSSASSYNEQFF.

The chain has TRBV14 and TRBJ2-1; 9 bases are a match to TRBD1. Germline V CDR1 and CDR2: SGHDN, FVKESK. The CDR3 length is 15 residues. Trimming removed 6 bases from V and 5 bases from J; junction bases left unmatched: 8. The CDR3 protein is CASSSDRGYHNEQFF. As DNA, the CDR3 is TGTGCCAGCAGTTCAGACAGGGGGTACCACAATGAGCAGTTCTTC.

The DNA of the CDR3 is TGTGCCAGCTCACCACCATCAGGATCTTGGCAGTACTTC. This sequence encodes CASSPPSGSWQYF. The rearrangement joins TRBV18 to TRBJ2-7; D is undetermined. The germline gives CDR1 KGHSH, CDR2 LQKENI. The germline V and J ends were trimmed by 0 bases and 9 bases, with 12 bases remaining between them. CDR3 size: 13 residues.

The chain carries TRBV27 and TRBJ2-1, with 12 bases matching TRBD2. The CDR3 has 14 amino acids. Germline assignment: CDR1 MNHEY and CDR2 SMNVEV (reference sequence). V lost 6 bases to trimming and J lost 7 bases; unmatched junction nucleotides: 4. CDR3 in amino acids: CASRTSGSRNEQFF. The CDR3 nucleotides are TGTGCCAGCAGGACTAGCGGGAGTAGGAATGAGCAGTTCTTC.

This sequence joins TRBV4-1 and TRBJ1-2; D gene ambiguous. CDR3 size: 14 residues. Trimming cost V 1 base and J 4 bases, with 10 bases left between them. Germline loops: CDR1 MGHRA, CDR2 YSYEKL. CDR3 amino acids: CASSQAPLLYGYTF. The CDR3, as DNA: TGCGCCAGCAGCCAAGCCCCCTTACTCTATGGCTACACCTTC.

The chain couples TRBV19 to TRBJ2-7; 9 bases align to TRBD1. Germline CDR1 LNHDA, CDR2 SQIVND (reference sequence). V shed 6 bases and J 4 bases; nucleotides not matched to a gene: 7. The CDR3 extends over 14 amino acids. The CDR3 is CASRSDRGGYEQYF. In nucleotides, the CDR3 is TGTGCCAGTAGATCGGACAGGGGTGGTTACGAGCAGTACTTC.

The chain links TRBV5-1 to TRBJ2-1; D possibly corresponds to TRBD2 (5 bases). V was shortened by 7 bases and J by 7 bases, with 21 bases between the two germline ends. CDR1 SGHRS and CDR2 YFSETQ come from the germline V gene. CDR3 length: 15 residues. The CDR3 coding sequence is TGCGCCAGCCGCAATCTCCCGGCCCCGGGGAATGAGCAGTTCTTC. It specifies CASRNLPAPGNEQFF.

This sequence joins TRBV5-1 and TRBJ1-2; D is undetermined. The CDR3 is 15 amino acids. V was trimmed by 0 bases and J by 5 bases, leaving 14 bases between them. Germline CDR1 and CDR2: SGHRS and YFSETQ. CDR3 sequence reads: CASSLALGSLYGYTF. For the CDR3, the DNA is TGCGCCAGCAGCTTGGCTCTTGGGAGCCTATATGGCTACACCTTC.

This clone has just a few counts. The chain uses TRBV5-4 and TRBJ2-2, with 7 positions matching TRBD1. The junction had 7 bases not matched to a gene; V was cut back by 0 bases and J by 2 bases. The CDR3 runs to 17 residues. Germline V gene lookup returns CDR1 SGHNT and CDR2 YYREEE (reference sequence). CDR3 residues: CASSLDPGQINTGELFF. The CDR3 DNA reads TGTGCCAGCAGCTTGGATCCGGGACAGATAAACACCGGGGAGCTGTTTTTT.

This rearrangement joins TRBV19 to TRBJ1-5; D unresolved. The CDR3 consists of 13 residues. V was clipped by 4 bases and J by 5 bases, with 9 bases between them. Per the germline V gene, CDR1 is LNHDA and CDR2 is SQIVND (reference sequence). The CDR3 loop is CASSTKRDQPQHF. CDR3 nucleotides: TGTGCCAGTAGTACCAAACGCGATCAGCCCCAGCATTTT.